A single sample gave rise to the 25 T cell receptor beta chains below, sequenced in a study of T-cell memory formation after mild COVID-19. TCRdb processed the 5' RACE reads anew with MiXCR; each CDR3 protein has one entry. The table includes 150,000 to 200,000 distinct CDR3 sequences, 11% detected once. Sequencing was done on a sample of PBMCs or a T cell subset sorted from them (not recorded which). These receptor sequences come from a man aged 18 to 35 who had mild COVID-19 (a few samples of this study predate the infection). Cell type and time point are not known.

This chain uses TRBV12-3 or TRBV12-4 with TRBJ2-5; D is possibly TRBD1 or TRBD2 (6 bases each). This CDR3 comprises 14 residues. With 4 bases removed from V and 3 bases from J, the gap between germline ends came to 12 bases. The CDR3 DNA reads TGTGCCAGCAGTTACAGGGCGGGGAAAGAGACCCAGTACTTC. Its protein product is CASSYRAGKETQYF.

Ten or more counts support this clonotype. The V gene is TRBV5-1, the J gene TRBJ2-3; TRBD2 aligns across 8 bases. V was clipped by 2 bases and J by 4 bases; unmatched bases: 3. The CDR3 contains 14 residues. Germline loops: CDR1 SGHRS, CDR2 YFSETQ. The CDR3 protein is CASSFGGAADTQYF. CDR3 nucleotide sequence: TGCGCCAGCAGCTTCGGGGGGGCTGCAGATACGCAGTATTTT. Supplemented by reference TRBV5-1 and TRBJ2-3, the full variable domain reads KAGVTQTPRYLIKTRGQQVTLSCSPISGHRSVSWYQQTPGQGLQFLFEYFSETQRNKGNFPGRFSGRQFSNSRSEMNVSTLELGDSALYLCASSFGGAADTQYFGPGTRLTVL.

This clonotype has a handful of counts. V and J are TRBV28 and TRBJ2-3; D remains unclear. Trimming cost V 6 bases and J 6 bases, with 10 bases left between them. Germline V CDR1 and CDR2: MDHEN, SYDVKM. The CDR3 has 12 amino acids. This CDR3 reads CASRSLRDTQYF. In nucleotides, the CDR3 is TGTGCCAGCAGAAGCCTCCGGGATACGCAGTATTTT.

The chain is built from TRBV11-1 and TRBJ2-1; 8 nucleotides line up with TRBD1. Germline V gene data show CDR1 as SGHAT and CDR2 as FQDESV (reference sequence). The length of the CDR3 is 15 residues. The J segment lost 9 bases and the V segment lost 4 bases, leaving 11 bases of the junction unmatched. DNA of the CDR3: TGTGCCAGCAGCTGGAGACAGGGGCGGATGTCTGAGCAGTTCTTC. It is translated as CASSWRQGRMSEQFF.

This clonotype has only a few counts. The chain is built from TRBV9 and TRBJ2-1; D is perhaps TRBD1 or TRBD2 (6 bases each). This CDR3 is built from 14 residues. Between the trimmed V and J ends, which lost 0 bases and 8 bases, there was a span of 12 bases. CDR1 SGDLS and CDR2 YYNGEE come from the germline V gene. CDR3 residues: CASSVAGAGYEQFF. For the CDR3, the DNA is TGTGCCAGCAGCGTAGCGGGGGCCGGGTATGAGCAGTTCTTC. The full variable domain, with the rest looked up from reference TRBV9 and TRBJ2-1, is DSGVTQTPKHLITATGQRVTLRCSPRSGDLSVYWYQQSLDQGLQFLIQYYNGEERAKGNILERFSAQQFPDLHSELNLSSLELGDSALYFCASSVAGAGYEQFFGPGTRLTVL.

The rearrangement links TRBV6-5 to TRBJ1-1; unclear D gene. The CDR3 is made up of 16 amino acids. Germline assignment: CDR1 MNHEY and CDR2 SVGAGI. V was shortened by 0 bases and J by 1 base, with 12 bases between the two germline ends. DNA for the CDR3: TGTGCCAGCAGTTACTCTGGTTTCGGTAAGAACACTGAAGCTTTCTTT. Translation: CASSYSGFGKNTEAFF.

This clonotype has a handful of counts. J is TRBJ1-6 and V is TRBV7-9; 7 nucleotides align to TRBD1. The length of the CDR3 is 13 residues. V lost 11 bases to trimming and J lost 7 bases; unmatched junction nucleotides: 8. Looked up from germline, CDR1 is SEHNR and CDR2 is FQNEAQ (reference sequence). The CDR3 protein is CAGAGQSNSPLHF. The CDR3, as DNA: TGTGCCGGGGCGGGACAGTCGAATTCACCCCTCCACTTT.

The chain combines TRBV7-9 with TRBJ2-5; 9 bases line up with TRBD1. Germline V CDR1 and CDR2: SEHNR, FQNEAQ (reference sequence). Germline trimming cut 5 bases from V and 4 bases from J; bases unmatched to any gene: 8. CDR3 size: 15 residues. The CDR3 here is CASSRLTGGGETQYF. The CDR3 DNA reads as TGTGCCAGCAGCCGCCTGACAGGGGGAGGAGAGACCCAGTACTTC.

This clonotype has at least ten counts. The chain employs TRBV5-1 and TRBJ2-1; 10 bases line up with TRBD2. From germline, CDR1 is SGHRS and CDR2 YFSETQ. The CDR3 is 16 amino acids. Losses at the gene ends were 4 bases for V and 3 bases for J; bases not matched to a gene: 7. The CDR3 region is CASSLQTSGVYNEQFF. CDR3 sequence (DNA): TGCGCCAGCAGCCTCCAAACTAGCGGGGTCTACAATGAGCAGTTCTTC.

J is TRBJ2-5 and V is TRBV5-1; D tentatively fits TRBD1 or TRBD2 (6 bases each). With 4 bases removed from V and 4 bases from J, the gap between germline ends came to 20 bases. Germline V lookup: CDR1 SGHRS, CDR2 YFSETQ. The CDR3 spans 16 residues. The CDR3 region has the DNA TGCGCCAGCAGCGCGGAGGGTATGGGGGCTGGAGAGACCCAGTACTTC. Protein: CASSAEGMGAGETQYF.

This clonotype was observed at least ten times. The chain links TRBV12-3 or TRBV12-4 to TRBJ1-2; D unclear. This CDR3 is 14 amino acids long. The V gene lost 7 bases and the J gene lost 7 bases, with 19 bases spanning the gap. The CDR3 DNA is TGTGCCAGCACCCTCGGCGGGCAGCTATCTGGCTACACCTTC. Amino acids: CASTLGGQLSGYTF.

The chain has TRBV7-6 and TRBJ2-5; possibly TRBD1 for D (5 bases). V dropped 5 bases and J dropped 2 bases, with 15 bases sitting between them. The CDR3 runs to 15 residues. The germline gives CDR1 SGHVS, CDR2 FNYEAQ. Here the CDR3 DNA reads TGTGCCAGCAGCCCTGGGGCTGGCCGGCAAGAGACCCAGTACTTC. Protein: CASSPGAGRQETQYF.

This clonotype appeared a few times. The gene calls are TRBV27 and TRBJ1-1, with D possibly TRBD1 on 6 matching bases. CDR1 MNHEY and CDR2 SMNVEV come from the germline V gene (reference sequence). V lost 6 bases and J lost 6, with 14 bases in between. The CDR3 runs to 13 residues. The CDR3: CASRTTGQAEAFF. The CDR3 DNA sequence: TGTGCCAGCAGGACCACAGGGCAGGCTGAAGCTTTCTTT.

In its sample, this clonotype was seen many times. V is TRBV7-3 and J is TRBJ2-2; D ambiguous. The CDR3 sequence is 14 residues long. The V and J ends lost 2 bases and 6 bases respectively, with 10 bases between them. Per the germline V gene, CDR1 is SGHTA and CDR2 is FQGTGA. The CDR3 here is CASSLVPAAGELFF. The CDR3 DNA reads TGTGCCAGCAGCTTAGTCCCAGCAGCCGGGGAGCTGTTTTTT.

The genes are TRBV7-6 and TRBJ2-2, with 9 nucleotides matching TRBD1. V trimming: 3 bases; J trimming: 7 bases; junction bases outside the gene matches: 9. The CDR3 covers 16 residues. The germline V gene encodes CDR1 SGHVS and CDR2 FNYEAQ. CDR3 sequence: CASSFGQGLNGGELFF. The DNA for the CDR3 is TGTGCCAGCAGCTTTGGACAGGGGCTGAATGGCGGGGAGCTGTTTTTT.

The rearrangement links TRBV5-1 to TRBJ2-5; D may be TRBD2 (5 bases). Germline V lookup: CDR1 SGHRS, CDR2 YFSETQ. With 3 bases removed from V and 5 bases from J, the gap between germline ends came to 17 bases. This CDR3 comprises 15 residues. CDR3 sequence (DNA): TGCGCCAGCAGCTACGAGTGGAGGACCGGGGAGACCCAGTACTTC. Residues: CASSYEWRTGETQYF. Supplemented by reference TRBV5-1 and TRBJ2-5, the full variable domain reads KAGVTQTPRYLIKTRGQQVTLSCSPISGHRSVSWYQQTPGQGLQFLFEYFSETQRNKGNFPGRFSGRQFSNSRSEMNVSTLELGDSALYLCASSYEWRTGETQYFGPGTRLLVL.

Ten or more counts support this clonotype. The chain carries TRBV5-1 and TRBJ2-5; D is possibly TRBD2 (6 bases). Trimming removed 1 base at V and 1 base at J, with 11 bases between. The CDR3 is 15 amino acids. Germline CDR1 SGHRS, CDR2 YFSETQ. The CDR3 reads CASSLSPGLQETQYF. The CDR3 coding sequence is TGCGCCAGCAGCTTGTCACCGGGACTCCAAGAGACCCAGTACTTC.

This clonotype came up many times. The CDR3 loop reads CASSLRRSPDTQYF. The CDR3 DNA follows: TGTGCCAGCAGCTTAAGGAGGTCGCCAGATACGCAGTATTTT. The chain has TRBV7-2 and TRBJ2-3; tentative D call: TRBD2 (5 bases). Germline-derived CDR1 and CDR2 are SGHTA and FQGNSA. V was trimmed by 2 bases and J by 4 bases, leaving 10 bases between them. The CDR3 has 14 residues.

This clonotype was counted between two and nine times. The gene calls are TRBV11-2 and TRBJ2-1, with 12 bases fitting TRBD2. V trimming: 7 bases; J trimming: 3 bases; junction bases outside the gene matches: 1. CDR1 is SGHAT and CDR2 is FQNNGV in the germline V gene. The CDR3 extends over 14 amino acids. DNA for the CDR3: TGTGCCAGCACACTAGCGGGGGGCTACAATGAGCAGTTCTTC. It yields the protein CASTLAGGYNEQFF.

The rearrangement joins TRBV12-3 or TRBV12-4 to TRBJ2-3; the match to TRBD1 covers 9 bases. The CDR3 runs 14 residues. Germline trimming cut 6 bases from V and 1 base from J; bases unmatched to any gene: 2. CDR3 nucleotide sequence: TGTGCCAGCAGAAGGACAGGGGGCACAGATACGCAGTATTTT. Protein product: CASRRTGGTDTQYF.

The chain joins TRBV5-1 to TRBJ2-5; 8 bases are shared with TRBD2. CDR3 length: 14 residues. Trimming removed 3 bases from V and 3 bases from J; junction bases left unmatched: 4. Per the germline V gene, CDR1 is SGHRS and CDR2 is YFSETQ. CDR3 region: CASSSAGGKETQYF. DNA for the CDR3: TGCGCCAGCAGCTCCGCGGGGGGAAAAGAGACCCAGTACTTC.

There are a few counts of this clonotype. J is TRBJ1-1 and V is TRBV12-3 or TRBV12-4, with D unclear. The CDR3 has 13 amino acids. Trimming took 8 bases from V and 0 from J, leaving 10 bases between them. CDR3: CASYRLMNTEAFF. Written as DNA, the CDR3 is TGTGCCAGCTATCGGTTGATGAACACTGAAGCTTTCTTT.

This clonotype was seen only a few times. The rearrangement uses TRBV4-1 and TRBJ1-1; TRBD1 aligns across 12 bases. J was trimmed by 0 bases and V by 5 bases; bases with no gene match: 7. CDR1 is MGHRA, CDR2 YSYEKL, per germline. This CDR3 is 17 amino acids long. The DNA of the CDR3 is TGCGCCAGCAGCTTAGGGACAGGGGGCATCTTGAACACTGAAGCTTTCTTT. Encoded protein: CASSLGTGGILNTEAFF.

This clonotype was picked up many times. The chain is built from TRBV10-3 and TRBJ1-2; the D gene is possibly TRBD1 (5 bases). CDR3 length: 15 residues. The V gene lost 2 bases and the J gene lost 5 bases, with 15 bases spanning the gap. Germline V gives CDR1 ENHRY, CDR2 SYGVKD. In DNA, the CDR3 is TGTGCCATCAGTGAGCGACCCGGGACGGAGTATGGCTACACCTTC. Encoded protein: CAISERPGTEYGYTF.

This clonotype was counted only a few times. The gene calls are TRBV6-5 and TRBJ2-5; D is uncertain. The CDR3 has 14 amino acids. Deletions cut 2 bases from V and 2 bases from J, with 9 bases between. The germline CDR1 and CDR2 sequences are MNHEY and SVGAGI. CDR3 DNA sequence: TGTGCCAGCAGTTACCTCCGAACACAAGAGACCCAGTACTTC. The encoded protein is CASSYLRTQETQYF.